A selection of T cell receptor beta chains follows, all from one sample in a study of neurological immune-mediated disorders. TCRdb re-derived calls from the 5' RACE reads in MiXCR, one entry per CDR3 protein. Here the sample spans 35,000 to 50,000 distinct CDR3 sequences, 2.5% being singletons. Source material: PBMCs. These receptor sequences come from a man aged 50 to 60 with multiple sclerosis. CDR3s include the opening cysteine and the closing phenylalanine or tryptophan.

length: 18; J: TRBJ2-3; V: TRBV10-3; CDR3: CAISVTGLAGGETDTQYF
length: 11; J: TRBJ2-1; V: TRBV28; CDR3: CASSLFGEQFF
length: 14; J: TRBJ1-4; V: TRBV25-1; CDR3: CASSGTATNEKLFF
length: 14; J: TRBJ2-1; V: TRBV5-1; CDR3: CASSRGSSYNEQFF
length: 11; J: TRBJ1-4; V: TRBV6-5; CDR3: CASGMNEKLFF
length: 12; J: TRBJ2-7; V: TRBV5-1; CDR3: CASSEPGFEQYF
length: 13; J: TRBJ1-2; V: TRBV7-2; CDR3: CASRSTGFHRYTF
length: 15; J: TRBJ2-1; V: TRBV25-1; CDR3: CASSGVGGGYNEQFF
length: 13; J: TRBJ2-2; V: TRBV20-1; CDR3: CSARGANTGELFF
length: 14; J: TRBJ2-7; V: TRBV28; CDR3: CASTHREQSYEQYF
length: 14; J: TRBJ1-2; V: TRBV7-3; CDR3: CASSEAPGAQGYTF
length: 16; J: TRBJ2-5; V: TRBV20-1; CDR3: CSARVWRAGGPETQYF
length: 14; J: TRBJ1-5; V: TRBV3-1; CDR3: CASSQAGARQPQHF
length: 15; J: TRBJ1-3; V: TRBV20-1; CDR3: CSARDSRRSGNTIYF
length: 14; J: TRBJ2-1; V: TRBV10-3; CDR3: CAITGQGHYNEQFF
length: 12; J: TRBJ1-2; V: TRBV12-3/TRBV12-4; CDR3: CASSLSGTGVAF
length: 13; J: TRBJ1-1; V: TRBV6-5; CDR3: CASRLQGYTEAFF
length: 15; J: TRBJ1-6; V: TRBV3-1; CDR3: CASRLRQGGNSPLHF
length: 12; J: TRBJ1-2; V: TRBV20-1; CDR3: CSVPDAGYGYTF
length: 13; J: TRBJ1-1; V: TRBV5-1; CDR3: CASGHRENTEAFF
length: 12; J: TRBJ2-5; V: TRBV3-1; CDR3: CASSQGWETQYF
length: 14; J: TRBJ1-1; V: TRBV5-1; CDR3: CASSLDRHGAEAFF
length: 13; J: TRBJ2-2; V: TRBV6-5; CDR3: CASSTGGGWELFF
length: 13; J: TRBJ2-1; V: TRBV3-1; CDR3: CASSMDGYGEQFF
length: 15; J: TRBJ2-3; V: TRBV9; CDR3: CASTQGGGSTDTQYF
length: 16; J: TRBJ2-3; V: TRBV12-3/TRBV12-4; CDR3: CASSYRRGGAGDTQYF
length: 14; J: TRBJ2-2; V: TRBV6-6; CDR3: CASSSGTAPGELFF
length: 13; J: TRBJ2-2; V: TRBV12-3/TRBV12-4; CDR3: CASSLVGPGELFF
length: 15; J: TRBJ2-7; V: TRBV27; CDR3: CASSLSGPKYYEQYF
length: 15; J: TRBJ2-1; V: TRBV20-1; CDR3: CSARVLAGPYNEQFF
length: 15; J: TRBJ2-3; V: TRBV5-1; CDR3: CASSLEVYRTDTQYF
length: 14; J: TRBJ2-5; V: TRBV11-3; CDR3: CASSLWAPQETQYF
length: 13; J: TRBJ1-2; V: TRBV6-5; CDR3: CASSKGQGYGYTF
length: 17; J: TRBJ2-1; V: TRBV5-1; CDR3: CASSEASGGHSDNEQFF
length: 15; J: TRBJ1-1; V: TRBV6-5; CDR3: CASSYSFDRDTEAFF
length: 15; J: TRBJ2-7; V: TRBV11-2; CDR3: CASSPTGTGLYEQYF
length: 14; J: TRBJ1-5; V: TRBV5-1; CDR3: CASSLSGIHQPQHF
length: 13; J: TRBJ1-5; V: TRBV12-3/TRBV12-4; CDR3: CASSFNVNQPQNF
length: 11; J: TRBJ1-2; V: TRBV5-6; CDR3: CASSLGWGYTF
length: 11; J: TRBJ2-5; V: TRBV11-2; CDR3: CASSFGKAASF
length: 17; J: TRBJ2-1; V: TRBV4-2; CDR3: CASSQDYFQRGVNEQFF
length: 15; J: TRBJ1-5; V: TRBV5-1; CDR3: CASSLEGMGNQPQNF
length: 16; J: TRBJ1-5; V: TRBV6-6; CDR3: CASSYGDPNRGQPQHF
length: 16; J: TRBJ1-2; V: TRBV7-9; CDR3: CASSFGGDSAAWGYTF
length: 14; J: TRBJ1-2; V: TRBV9; CDR3: CASSLPSGVYGYTF
length: 14; J: TRBJ1-2; V: TRBV20-1; CDR3: CSAQDRAVLYGYTF
length: 18; J: TRBJ2-3; V: TRBV7-2; CDR3: CASSLAWTGVLSTDTQYF